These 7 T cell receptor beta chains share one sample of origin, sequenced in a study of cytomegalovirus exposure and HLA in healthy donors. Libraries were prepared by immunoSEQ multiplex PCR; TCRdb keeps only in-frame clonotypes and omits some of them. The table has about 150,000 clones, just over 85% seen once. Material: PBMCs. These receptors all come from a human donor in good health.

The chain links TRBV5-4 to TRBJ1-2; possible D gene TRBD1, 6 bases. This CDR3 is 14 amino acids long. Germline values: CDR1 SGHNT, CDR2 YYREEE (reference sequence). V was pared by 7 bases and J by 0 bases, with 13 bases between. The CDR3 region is CASSPRGTNYGYTF. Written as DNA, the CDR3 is TGTGCCAGCTCACCCAGGGGAACTAACTATGGCTACACCTTC.

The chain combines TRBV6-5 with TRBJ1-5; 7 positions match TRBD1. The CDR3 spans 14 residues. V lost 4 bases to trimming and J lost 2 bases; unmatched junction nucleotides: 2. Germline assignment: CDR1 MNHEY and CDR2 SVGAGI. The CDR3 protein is CASSSDRRNQPQHF. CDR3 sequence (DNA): TGTGCCAGCAGTTCGGACAGGCGCAATCAGCCCCAGCATTTT.

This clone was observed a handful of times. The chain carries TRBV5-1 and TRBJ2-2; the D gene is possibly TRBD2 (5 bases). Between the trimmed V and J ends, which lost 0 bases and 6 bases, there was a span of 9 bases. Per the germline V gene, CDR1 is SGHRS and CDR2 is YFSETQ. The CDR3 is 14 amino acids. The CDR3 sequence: CASSLVPGAGELFF. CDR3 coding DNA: TGCGCCAGCAGCTTGGTACCCGGGGCCGGGGAGCTGTTTTTT.

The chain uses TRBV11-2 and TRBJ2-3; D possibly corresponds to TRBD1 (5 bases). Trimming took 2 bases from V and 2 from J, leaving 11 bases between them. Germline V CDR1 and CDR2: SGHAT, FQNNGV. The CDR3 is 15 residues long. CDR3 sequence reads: CASSLNLGVTDTQYF. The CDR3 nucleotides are TGTGCCAGCAGCTTAAATTTAGGGGTCACAGATACGCAGTATTTT.

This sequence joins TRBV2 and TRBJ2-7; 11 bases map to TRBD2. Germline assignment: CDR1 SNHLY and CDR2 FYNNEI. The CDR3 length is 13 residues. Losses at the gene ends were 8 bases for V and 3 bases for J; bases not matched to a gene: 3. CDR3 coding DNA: TGTGCCAGCGGGGGACTAGCGGACTACGAGCAGTACTTC. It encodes CASGGLADYEQYF.

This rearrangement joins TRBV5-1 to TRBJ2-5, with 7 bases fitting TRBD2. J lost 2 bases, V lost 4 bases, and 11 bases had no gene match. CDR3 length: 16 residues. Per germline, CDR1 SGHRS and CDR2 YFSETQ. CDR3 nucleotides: TGCGCCAGCAGCGGACTAGTCACCGGTGAGCAAGAGACCCAGTACTTC. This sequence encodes CASSGLVTGEQETQYF.

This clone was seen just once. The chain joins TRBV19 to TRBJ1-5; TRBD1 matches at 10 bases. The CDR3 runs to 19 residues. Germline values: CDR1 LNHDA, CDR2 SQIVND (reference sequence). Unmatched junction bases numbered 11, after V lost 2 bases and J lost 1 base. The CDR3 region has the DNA TGTGCCAGTAGTATACGTTGGGGACAGGGGAAATTCAGCAATCAGCCCCAGCATTTT. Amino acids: CASSIRWGQGKFSNQPQHF.